Sequencing of this TCR beta chain was carried out in a study of resident and recirculating memory T cells in vitiligo. As to this clone: What it recognizes is unknown.

The CDR3 is 16 amino acids. V was clipped by 6 bases and J by 0 bases; unmatched bases: 5. CDR1 and CDR2 (germline): KGHSH, LQKENI. Study-wide findings and caveats: Non-conserved TCRs across sites and patients suggested distinct clones per lesion. Clonality differed among vitiligo lesions, with no unique dominant clone.

Stable vitiligo meant no lesion change over the previous 6 months. The data were produced by immunoSEQ multiplex PCR, yet TCRdb's version contains in-frame clones alone and is incomplete. The sample lists fewer than 80,000 clones, just over 90% occurring once. This rearrangement joins TRBV18 to TRBJ1-4; the match to TRBD1 covers 9 bases. The specimen was blood. The source of this sequence is a male donor with vitiligo. The CDR3 bases are TGTGCCAGCTCGTCACAGGGGGCCGCAACTAATGAAAAACTGTTTTTT. It specifies CASSSQGAATNEKLFF.